These 10 T cell receptor beta chains were all obtained from the same sample, sequenced in a study of T cells in Graves' hyperthyroidism and ophthalmopathy. RNA transcripts served as the template for amplifying TCR beta CDR3 regions. The study used the HTBI primer set for a first-round RT-PCR of the TCR CDR3. TCRdb passed the multiplex PCR reads through MiXCR, listing each CDR3 protein once. The table has approximately 400,000 distinct CDR3 sequences, 15% to 18% seen once. The specimen sequenced was blood. The receptors stem from a woman younger than 30 with Graves' hyperthyroidism.

This clonotype was seen at least ten times. CDR3: CASGGQGAYSTGELFF. In DNA, the CDR3 is TGTGCCAGCGGGGGACAGGGGGCCTATAGCACCGGGGAGCTGTTTTTT. The V call is TRBV28, the J call TRBJ2-2; TRBD1 matches at 12 bases. CDR1 is MDHEN, CDR2 SYDVKM, per germline. The CDR3 spans 16 residues. The J segment lost 4 bases and the V segment lost 8 bases, leaving 8 bases of the junction unmatched. The full variable domain, completed using reference TRBV28 and TRBJ2-2, is DVKVTQSSRYLVKRTGEKVFLECVQDMDHENMFWYRQDPGLGLRLIYFSYDVKMKEKGDIPEGYSVSREKKERFSLILESASTNQTSMYLCASGGQGAYSTGELFFGEGSRLTVL.

Many counts were recorded for this clonotype. This chain links TRBV20-1 with TRBJ1-1; 8 nucleotides agree with TRBD1. V shed 2 bases, J shed 6 bases, and the junction held 14 bases outside the gene matches. The CDR3 loop spans 16 amino acids. Germline assignment: CDR1 DFQATT and CDR2 SNEGSKA (reference sequence). The CDR3 DNA is TGCAGTGCTAGATCTACTGCAGGGGGCGCCCCGGCTGAAGCTTTCTTT. Amino acid sequence: CSARSTAGGAPAEAFF.

This clonotype was observed a few times. DNA for the CDR3: TGTGCCAGCAGTGACAGGGGGGATTGGAGCAATCAGCCCCAGCATTTT. Its protein product is CASSDRGDWSNQPQHF. This sequence joins TRBV6-4 and TRBJ1-5; weak D call: TRBD1 (6 bases). CDR1 and CDR2 from the germline V gene are MRHNA and SNTAGT. The CDR3 sequence is 16 residues long. Trimming took off 2 bases at V and 1 base at J, with 12 bases between the two ends.

This clonotype was found many times. The chain links TRBV28 to TRBJ2-5; TRBD2 is a possible D gene (6 bases). V dropped 3 bases and J dropped 4 bases, with 15 bases sitting between them. The CDR3 extends over 15 amino acids. The V gene's germline CDR1 is MDHEN and CDR2 SYDVKM. The CDR3 DNA is TGTGCCAGCAGTTTGCCGTCGGAGGGGATAGAGACCCAGTACTTC. Translating gives CASSLPSEGIETQYF.

This clonotype has at least ten counts. This sequence joins TRBV28 and TRBJ1-2; no reliable D call. V shed 5 bases and J shed 3 bases, with 10 bases lying between them. In germline, CDR1 is MDHEN, CDR2 SYDVKM. The CDR3 totals 13 residues. The chain's CDR3 is CASSTVKDYGYTF. Here the CDR3 DNA reads TGTGCCAGCAGTACTGTCAAGGACTATGGCTACACCTTC.

This clonotype was observed at least ten times. The chain employs TRBV20-1 and TRBJ1-5; D is uncertain. The CDR3 consists of 14 residues. Trimming shortened V by 0 bases and J by 5 bases, and 11 bases separated the two germline ends. Germline V gene data show CDR1 as DFQATT and CDR2 as SNEGSKA (reference sequence). The CDR3 spells CSAREGGLYQPQHF. The CDR3 bases are TGCAGTGCTAGAGAGGGAGGGCTCTATCAGCCCCAGCATTTT.

The J gene is TRBJ2-1, the V gene TRBV2, with D possibly matching TRBD1 (5 bases). This CDR3 is 15 amino acids long. The germline V gene encodes CDR1 SNHLY and CDR2 FYNNEI. With 8 bases removed from V and 3 bases from J, the gap between germline ends came to 17 bases. The CDR3 coding sequence is TGTGCCAGCTCCGCGACAGAGTCCATCTACAATGAGCAGTTCTTC. This gives the protein CASSATESIYNEQFF.

This clonotype showed up many times. This chain joins TRBV12-3 or TRBV12-4 and TRBJ2-5; TRBD1 is a possible D gene (6 bases). Trimming took 5 bases from V and 5 from J, leaving 15 bases between them. The CDR3 spans 14 residues. The CDR3 is CASSARTAEETQYF. The DNA for the CDR3 is TGTGCCAGCAGTGCCCGGACAGCTGAGGAGACCCAGTACTTC.

This clonotype was counted many times. The chain has TRBV2 and TRBJ1-1; perhaps TRBD1 as D (5 bases). Germline V lookup: CDR1 SNHLY, CDR2 FYNNEI. Trimming took 6 bases from V and 5 from J, leaving 13 bases between them. The CDR3 length is 13 residues. The CDR3: CASSQTEGTEAFF. The DNA of the CDR3 is TGTGCCAGCAGCCAGACAGAGGGAACTGAAGCTTTCTTT.

The chain carries TRBV11-3 and TRBJ2-1; no clear D gene. Germline CDR1 SGHNT, CDR2 YENEEA. V was cut by 1 base and J by 5 bases, with 21 bases left in between. The CDR3 is made up of 18 amino acids. CDR3 sequence (DNA): TGTGCCAGCAGCTTAGTAGGAGCTTTTAGCAGTAGGGACAATGAGCAGTTCTTC. This translates into CASSLVGAFSSRDNEQFF.